The 5 T cell receptor beta chains given below trace back to one sample, sequenced in a study of blood T cells in healthy people across ages. Together with a sample-barcoded 5' primer, a J-beta primer mix was included in a second PCR lasting roughly 6 to 12 cycles. TCRdb used MiXCR to reprocess the 5' RACE reads, holding one entry per CDR3 protein. The sample has fewer than 950,000 distinct CDR3 sequences, around 36% seen once; the top ten hold approximately 13%. The source material was blood. The receptors were sampled from a man younger than 30 in good health.

In its sample, this clonotype was seen a few times. The chain employs TRBV7-2 and TRBJ2-7, with TRBD2 matching over 7 bases. V was clipped by 1 base and J by 3 bases; unmatched bases: 9. The CDR3 totals 16 residues. Looked up from germline, CDR1 is SGHTA and CDR2 is FQGNSA. The CDR3 DNA follows: TGTGCCAGCAGCTTAGGCGATCCGGCTAGCGGCTACGAGCAGTACTTC. This gives the protein CASSLGDPASGYEQYF.

The chain links TRBV10-3 to TRBJ1-2; 7 bases are a match to TRBD1. The germline V gene has CDR1 ENHRY and CDR2 SYGVKD. V lost 7 bases, J lost 4 bases, and 12 bases stayed unmatched. CDR3 size: 15 residues. CDR3 sequence: CAITDGTASSYGYTF. CDR3 nucleotide sequence: TGTGCCATCACCGACGGGACAGCTTCTAGCTATGGCTACACCTTC.

This clonotype showed up just once. The chain has TRBV7-9 and TRBJ2-3; 9 bases fit TRBD1. The CDR3 consists of 16 residues. Germline V gives CDR1 SEHNR, CDR2 FQNEAQ (reference sequence). Trimming took 1 base from V and 4 from J; bases not matched to a gene: 6. In DNA form, the CDR3 reads TGTGCCAGCAGCTTAGGGCCCGGGACAGGGCCAGATACGCAGTATTTT. It encodes CASSLGPGTGPDTQYF.

The V and J genes are TRBV6-2 or TRBV6-3 and TRBJ1-5, with 7 bases fitting TRBD1. V gave up 10 bases and J gave up 4 bases; unmatched junction bases: 4. The CDR3 covers 12 residues. Germline CDR1 and CDR2: MNHEY and SVGEGT. CDR3 DNA: TGTGCCACCAAGGGACAGAATCAGCCCCAGCATTTT. Its protein product is CATKGQNQPQHF.

The rearrangement links TRBV12-3 or TRBV12-4 to TRBJ2-3, with TRBD1 identical over 7 bases. Unmatched junction bases numbered 6, after V lost 5 bases and J lost 4 bases. The length of the CDR3 is 14 residues. CDR3 loop: CASSRPGQPDTQYF. In DNA form, the CDR3 reads TGTGCCAGCAGTCGGCCGGGACAGCCAGATACGCAGTATTTT.